This T cell receptor beta chain was observed in a study of shared clonotypes between healthy human individuals. Study-level background: The study enrolled two women and three men aged 18 to 49. Study-level results: Compared with clonotypes that all four donors shared, non-shared clonotypes had lower generation probabilities.

Here immunoSEQ multiplex PCR was the method, and the copy in TCRdb shows in-frame clones only, minus some. The sample yields under 700,000 clones, 85% to 95% seen once. V lost 5 bases, J lost 5 bases, and 19 bases lay in between. The CDR3 spans 15 residues. Looked up from germline, CDR1 is GTSNPN and CDR2 is SVGIG (reference sequence). CD45RO negativity and positive selection for CCR7 defined naive CD8 cells, a population that excluded terminally differentiated effector memory CD45RA+ cells. In the case of this clone: What it binds is unknown.

The rearrangement links TRBV30 to TRBJ2-1, with D tentatively TRBD2 (6 bases). The material sequenced was naive CD8+ T cells sorted from blood. The receptor was isolated from a young woman in good health. CDR3 sequence reads: CAWDQGLLVHNEQFF. CDR3 bases: TGTGCCTGGGACCAGGGACTCCTTGTCCACAATGAGCAGTTCTTC.